The 4 T cell receptor beta chains in this list originate from one sample, sequenced in a study of T cells after posttransplantation cyclophosphamide. Cells defined as naive were viable CD3+CD4+ or CD3+CD8+ and CCR7+CD45RA+CD45RO-CD95-CD27+CD28+. Here immunoSEQ multiplex PCR was the method, and the copy in TCRdb shows in-frame clones only, minus some. The sample lists about 32,000 clones, roughly 90% occurring once. What was sequenced was naive CD4+ T cells sorted from blood. Receptor source: a man younger than 40 in good health and a related stem cell transplant donor.

This rearrangement joins TRBV7-9 to TRBJ1-4; the match to TRBD1 covers 7 bases. The germline V gene encodes CDR1 SEHNR and CDR2 FQNEAQ (reference sequence). The CDR3 consists of 14 residues. Germline trimming cut 6 bases from V and 5 bases from J; bases unmatched to any gene: 6. This CDR3 reads CASRGTGANEKLFF. CDR3 DNA: TGTGCCAGCAGGGGAACAGGGGCCAATGAAAAACTGTTTTTT.

This clone was found once. The chain uses TRBV28 and TRBJ2-7, with 9 positions matching TRBD1. The CDR3 is made up of 16 amino acids. The germline V gene encodes CDR1 MDHEN and CDR2 SYDVKM. J was trimmed by 0 bases and V by 4 bases; bases with no gene match: 7. The CDR3 protein is CASSSPGTGSSYEQYF. CDR3 DNA: TGTGCCAGCAGTTCACCCGGGACAGGGAGCTCCTACGAGCAGTACTTC.

This chain connects TRBV6-6 to TRBJ2-5; 7 bases align to TRBD2. Germline CDR1 MNHNY, CDR2 SVGAGI (reference sequence). This CDR3 has 14 residues. V gave up 5 bases and J gave up 5 bases; unmatched junction bases: 8. The CDR3 reads CASSNPGGGETQYF. The DNA for the CDR3 is TGTGCCAGCAGTAACCCGGGGGGAGGCGAGACCCAGTACTTC.

This clone was detected only a few times. CDR3 nucleotide sequence: TGTGCCAGCAGCACATGGACAGGGGGCTTTGAAAAACTGTTTTTT. This codes for CASSTWTGGFEKLFF. The chain uses TRBV13 and TRBJ1-4; 11 positions agree with TRBD1. The germline CDR1 and CDR2 sequences are PRHDT and FYEKMQ (reference sequence). This CDR3 has 15 amino acids. The V segment lost 5 bases and the J segment 7 bases; nucleotides outside the gene matches: 6.